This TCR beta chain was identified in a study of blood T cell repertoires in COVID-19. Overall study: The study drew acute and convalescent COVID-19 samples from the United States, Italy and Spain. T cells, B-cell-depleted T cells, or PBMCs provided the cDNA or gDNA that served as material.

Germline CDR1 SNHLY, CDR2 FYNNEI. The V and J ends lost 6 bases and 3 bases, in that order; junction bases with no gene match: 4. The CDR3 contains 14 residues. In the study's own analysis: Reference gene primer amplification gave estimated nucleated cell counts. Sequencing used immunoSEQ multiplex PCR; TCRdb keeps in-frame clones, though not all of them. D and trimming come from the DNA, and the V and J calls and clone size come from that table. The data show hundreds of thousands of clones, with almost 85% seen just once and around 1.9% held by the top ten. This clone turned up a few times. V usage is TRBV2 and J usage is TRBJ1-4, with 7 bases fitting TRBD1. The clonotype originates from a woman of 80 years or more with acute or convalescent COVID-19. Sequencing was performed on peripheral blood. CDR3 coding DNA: TGTGCCAGCAGGGGGGACAGCTCTAATGAAAAACTGTTTTTT. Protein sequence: CASRGDSSNEKLFF.